Following are 25 T cell receptor beta chains from one sample sequenced in a study of glioma-infiltrating T cells after dendritic cell vaccination. Sequencing was performed with immunoSEQ multiplex PCR; in TCRdb, only in-frame clones are kept and a portion is missing. The table includes 20,000 or so clones, 79% detected once. The material was blood, obtained before dendritic cell vaccination. All receptors come from a human donor with glioblastoma.

The CDR3: CASSDHGGYQPQHF. The CDR3 nucleotides are TGTGCCAGCAGTGACCATGGGGGGTATCAGCCCCAGCATTTT. V and J are TRBV6-1 and TRBJ1-5; a weak D match, TRBD1 (5 bases). V lost 3 bases and J 5 bases, leaving 11 bases between the germline ends. The CDR3 is 14 residues long. CDR1 and CDR2 from the germline V gene are MNHNS and SASEGT.

Only one count was recorded for this clone. CDR3 in amino acids: CASSLTSGNNEQFF. The CDR3 DNA follows: TGTGCCAGCAGCTTGACTAGCGGAAACAATGAGCAGTTCTTC. The chain links TRBV11-3 to TRBJ2-1; TRBD2 agrees at 9 bases. CDR3 size: 14 residues. Germline CDR1 SGHNT, CDR2 YENEEA. Trimming took 3 bases from V and 5 from J; bases not matched to a gene: 2.

Here the CDR3 reads CASSKREYETQYF. The DNA of the CDR3 is TGTGCCAGTAGCAAGCGGGAGTATGAGACCCAGTACTTC. V and J are TRBV19 and TRBJ2-5, with 8 bases fitting TRBD2. Germline trimming cut 6 bases from V and 5 bases from J; bases unmatched to any gene: 5. The CDR3 runs to 13 residues. Germline CDR1 and CDR2: LNHDA and SQIVND (reference sequence).

The CDR3 region has the DNA TGCGCCAGCAGCCAAGAGGACTATAGCAATCAGCCCCAGCATTTT. Its translation: CASSQEDYSNQPQHF. J is TRBJ1-5 and V is TRBV4-1, with unresolved D. Germline assignment: CDR1 MGHRA and CDR2 YSYEKL. V lost 0 bases and J lost 0, with 6 bases in between. This CDR3 has 15 amino acids.

The V call is TRBV7-2, the J call TRBJ2-7; D is perhaps TRBD2 (6 bases). From germline, CDR1 is SGHTA and CDR2 FQGNSA. CDR3 length: 13 residues. Trimming removed 5 bases from V and 7 bases from J, with 15 bases in between. The CDR3 sequence is CASSPSRGREQYF. The CDR3 DNA follows: TGTGCCAGCAGCCCTTCTCGGGGGAGGGAGCAGTACTTC.

The genes are TRBV19 and TRBJ2-1; TRBD2 aligns across 11 bases. Germline CDR1 and CDR2: LNHDA and SQIVND (reference sequence). With 4 bases clipped from V and 9 bases from J, the junction kept 11 bases outside the gene matches. The CDR3 consists of 16 residues. CDR3 sequence (DNA): TGTGCCAGTAGTAACTCACTAGCGGGAGTAAAGGCTGAGCAGTTCTTC. It specifies CASSNSLAGVKAEQFF.

The chain is built from TRBV18 and TRBJ2-6; weak D call: TRBD1 (6 bases). From germline, CDR1 is KGHSH and CDR2 LQKENI. The CDR3 is made up of 16 amino acids. The V end lost 2 bases, the J end lost 4 bases, and 12 bases lay between the germline ends. CDR3 in DNA: TGTGCCAGCTCACCAACAGGGTCAGGCGGGGCCAACGTCCTGACTTTC. Its protein product is CASSPTGSGGANVLTF.

This chain joins TRBV15 and TRBJ2-6; D is possibly TRBD1 (5 bases). Trimming removed 6 bases at V and 4 bases at J, with 10 bases between. The CDR3 has 14 amino acids. Germline assignment: CDR1 LNHNV and CDR2 YYDKDF (reference sequence). The CDR3 sequence: CATSQGSGANVLTF. CDR3 sequence (DNA): TGTGCCACCAGTCAGGGATCCGGGGCCAACGTCCTGACTTTC.

The CDR3 protein is CASSWDRGSAGNTIYF. The CDR3 bases are TGTGCCAGCAGCTGGGACAGGGGGTCGGCTGGAAACACCATATATTTT. The V gene is TRBV5-6, the J gene TRBJ1-3; 11 bases line up with TRBD1. Germline CDR1 and CDR2: SGHDT and YYEEEE. The V segment lost 3 bases and the J segment 2 bases; nucleotides outside the gene matches: 4. The CDR3 is 16 amino acids.

CDR3 DNA: TGTGCCAGCAGCCCAGATGGACAGGGTAGTGGCTACACCTTC. The encoded protein is CASSPDGQGSGYTF. The gene calls are TRBV14 and TRBJ1-2, with 8 nucleotides matching TRBD1. The CDR3 is made up of 14 amino acids. Germline V gives CDR1 SGHDN, CDR2 FVKESK. Germline trimming cut 4 bases from V and 7 bases from J; bases unmatched to any gene: 8.

The J gene is TRBJ1-2, the V gene TRBV6-6; 8 bases line up with TRBD1. CDR3 size: 14 residues. Per germline, CDR1 MNHNY and CDR2 SVGAGI (reference sequence). Trimming removed 4 bases from V and 2 bases from J; junction bases left unmatched: 3. The CDR3 nucleotides read TGTGCCAGCAGTTCAGGGGGCTCGAACTATGGCTACACCTTC. Protein: CASSSGGSNYGYTF.

DNA of the CDR3: TGTGCCAGCAGTTTATCGTTCAGTAACTACGAGCAGTACTTC. This gives the protein CASSLSFSNYEQYF. The chain recombines TRBV27 with TRBJ2-5; the D is unclear. The DNA matches TRBJ2-7 better at its end, which makes the J call doubtful. Germline V gene sequence: CDR1 MNHEY, CDR2 SMNVEV (reference sequence). This CDR3 has 14 amino acids.

This clone was detected a few times. V gene TRBV23-1 combines with J gene TRBJ2-1, with D perhaps matching TRBD1 (6 bases). TRBV23-1 is treated as an ORF (open reading frame) with a function not yet certain. V lost 2 bases and J 6 bases, leaving 26 bases between the germline ends. CDR3 length equals 19 residues. CDR3 loop: CASSQHFEGQYGAFNEQFF. CDR3 nucleotides: TGCGCCAGCAGTCAACATTTTGAAGGACAGTACGGGGCCTTCAATGAGCAGTTCTTC.

This chain links TRBV6-5 with TRBJ1-2; D is unresolved. CDR3 length: 15 residues. V was pared by 0 bases and J by 3 bases, with 11 bases between. Germline CDR1 and CDR2: MNHEY and SVGAGI. CDR3 protein: CASSYSPSPDYGYTF. CDR3 DNA: TGTGCCAGCAGTTACTCTCCTTCTCCAGACTATGGCTACACCTTC.

This clone was counted between two and nine times. This rearrangement joins TRBV7-9 to TRBJ2-7, with a possible D match to TRBD1 (5 bases). Germline V gene lookup returns CDR1 SEHNR and CDR2 FQNEAQ (reference sequence). The V end lost 1 base, the J end lost 4 bases, and 14 bases lay between the germline ends. The CDR3 sequence is 15 residues long. As DNA, the CDR3 is TGTGCCAGCAGCTTAGGGGAAGGGGCGACATACGAGCAGTACTTC. Protein product: CASSLGEGATYEQYF.

The chain uses TRBV4-2 and TRBJ2-1; TRBD2 matches 11 bases. The CDR3 runs 17 residues. V lost 6 bases, J lost 7 bases, and 14 bases stayed unmatched. CDR1 and CDR2 (germline): LGHNA, YNFKEQ. CDR3 loop: CASSRSKLAGEGNEQFF. Written as DNA, the CDR3 is TGTGCCAGCAGTCGATCCAAACTAGCGGGAGAGGGTAATGAGCAGTTCTTC.

The genes are TRBV27 and TRBJ2-7; TRBD2 is a possible D gene (6 bases). V shed 3 bases and J shed 1 base, with 10 bases lying between them. Germline CDR1 and CDR2: MNHEY and SMNVEV (reference sequence). The CDR3 is 14 residues long. CDR3 nucleotide sequence: TGTGCCAGCAGTTTTTCTAGCGATTCCTACGAGCAGTACTTC. Its translation: CASSFSSDSYEQYF.

J is TRBJ1-5 and V is TRBV18, with 7 bases that match TRBD1. The CDR3 runs 16 residues. After removal of 3 bases from V and 0 bases from J, the junction contained 5 bases not matched to a gene. Germline loops: CDR1 KGHSH, CDR2 LQKENI. For the CDR3, the DNA is TGTGCCAGCTCACCTGACAGGGCTACTAGCAATCAGCCCCAGCATTTT. Translating gives CASSPDRATSNQPQHF. The full variable domain, in which reference TRBV18 and TRBJ1-5 provide the parts outside the CDR3, is NAGVMQNPRHLVRRRGQEARLRCSPMKGHSHVYWYRQLPEEGLKFMVYLQKENIIDESGMPKERFSAEFPKEGPSILRIQQVVRGDSAAYFCASSPDRATSNQPQHFGDGTRLSIL.

The rearrangement links TRBV19 to TRBJ2-7, with unresolved D. Germline V lookup: CDR1 LNHDA, CDR2 SQIVND (reference sequence). V was clipped by 7 bases and J by 2 bases, with 15 bases between them. The length of the CDR3 is 14 residues. CDR3 DNA: TGTGCCAGTACCTCGGCGGCCCCGCCCTACGAGCAGTACTTC. Translation gives CASTSAAPPYEQYF.

This clone was counted once. The rearrangement uses TRBV21-1 and TRBJ2-3; the D segment call TRBD2 is taken from the table without a DNA check. TRBV21-1 is reported as a pseudogene. This CDR3 region has 14 residues. The chain's CDR3 is CASSKGSLPDTQYF. CDR3 nucleotides: TGTGCCAGCAGCAAAGGTAGCTTACCAGATACGCAGTATTTT.

This chain links TRBV5-6 with TRBJ2-1; a possible D gene is TRBD1 (5 bases). Trimming took off 2 bases at V and 0 bases at J, with 18 bases between the two ends. This CDR3 is built from 18 residues. The germline gives CDR1 SGHDT, CDR2 YYEEEE. CDR3 in DNA: TGTGCCAGCAGCTTAGGGGCCCCCGTCGGTTTCTCCTACAATGAGCAGTTCTTC. Translated: CASSLGAPVGFSYNEQFF. Full variable domain (missing parts from reference TRBV5-6 and TRBJ2-1): DAGVTQSPTHLIKTRGQQVTLRCSPKSGHDTVSWYQQALGQGPQFIFQYYEEEERQRGNFPDRFSGHQFPNYSSELNVNALLLGDSALYLCASSLGAPVGFSYNEQFFGPGTRLTVL.

This clone came up a few times. Here the CDR3 reads CASSPLYGRAADTQYF. The DNA for the CDR3 is TGTGCCAGCAGCCCTCTTTACGGGAGGGCCGCAGATACGCAGTATTTT. The genes are TRBV7-2 and TRBJ2-3, with 8 bases that match TRBD2. The CDR3 sequence is 16 residues long. After removal of 5 bases from V and 4 bases from J, the junction contained 11 bases not matched to a gene. Germline CDR1 and CDR2: SGHTA and FQGNSA.

The J gene is TRBJ1-4, the V gene TRBV12-5; TRBD1 is a possible D gene (6 bases). CDR1 and CDR2 (germline): LGHNT, FRNRAP. V was pared by 6 bases and J by 0 bases, with 14 bases between. The CDR3 loop spans 16 amino acids. The CDR3 protein is CASGGGQPATNEKLFF. Written as DNA, the CDR3 is TGTGCTAGTGGAGGTGGACAGCCAGCAACTAATGAAAAACTGTTTTTT.

The chain uses TRBV14 and TRBJ1-1; 7 nucleotides align to TRBD1. Trimming took 3 bases from V and 6 from J; bases not matched to a gene: 7. Germline-derived CDR1 and CDR2 are SGHDN and FVKESK. The CDR3 loop spans 14 amino acids. CDR3 nucleotides: TGTGCCAGCAGCCAGGAGTGGCAGGGGGCTGAAGCTTTCTTT. It specifies CASSQEWQGAEAFF.

The sample holds one count of this clone. The chain recombines TRBV30 with TRBJ1-2; 8 bases match TRBD1. The CDR3 is 15 residues long. In germline, CDR1 is GTSNPN, CDR2 SVGIG (reference sequence). Losses at the gene ends were 8 bases for V and 4 bases for J; bases not matched to a gene: 15. The CDR3 loop reads CAAVSFGQGTYGYTF. The CDR3 DNA sequence: TGTGCCGCCGTGTCTTTCGGACAGGGAACCTATGGCTACACCTTC.